This passage covers 32 T cell receptor beta chains from one sample sequenced in a study of cytomegalovirus exposure and HLA in healthy donors. PCR primers comprised 60 Vbeta and 13 Jbeta primers. Produced via immunoSEQ multiplex PCR; TCRdb's table is partial and in-frame only. The sample shows over 150,000 clones, about 79% of them seen only once. The material sequenced was PBMCs. These receptors came from a boy under 10 years old in good health and CMV-seronegative.

The chain carries TRBV9 and TRBJ1-1; D remains unclear. The CDR3 extends over 14 amino acids. Trimming stripped 1 base from V and 3 bases from J, with 10 bases between. The germline gives CDR1 SGDLS, CDR2 YYNGEE. CDR3 sequence: CASSVLGADTEAFF. CDR3 nucleotide sequence: TGTGCCAGCAGCGTATTGGGAGCGGACACTGAAGCTTTCTTT.

This chain links TRBV7-8 with TRBJ2-5; D is ambiguous. This CDR3 spans 12 amino acids. Germline V gives CDR1 SGHVS, CDR2 FQNEAQ. In DNA form, the CDR3 reads TGTGCTTCCGAACAGTCTCAAGAGACCCAGTACTTC. This sequence encodes CASEQSQETQYF.

With regard to this clone: The sample has other DNA sequences that encode this CDR3 too. This chain joins TRBV6-5 and TRBJ1-1; 10 bases align to TRBD1. Germline lookup yields CDR1 MNHEY and CDR2 SVGAGI. The CDR3 covers 15 residues. The V segment lost 4 bases and the J segment 10 bases; nucleotides outside the gene matches: 12. Here the CDR3 reads CASSSKPGQGRGAFF. The DNA for the CDR3 is TGTGCCAGCAGTTCCAAACCGGGACAGGGGCGGGGAGCTTTCTTT.

The V call is TRBV4-2, the J call TRBJ2-7, with D possibly TRBD2 on 6 matching bases. In germline, CDR1 is LGHNA, CDR2 YNFKEQ. The ends were cut back, 4 bases at V and 3 bases at J, with 13 bases in the middle. CDR3 length: 14 amino acids. The CDR3 bases are TGTGCCAGCAGCCCCCGGGTTAGCGGCTACGAGCAGTACTTC. Translated, it gives CASSPRVSGYEQYF.

Points on this clone: The junction and the germline gene differ at one end; a read error may be behind it. The gene calls are TRBV5-3 and TRBJ2-1; 7 nucleotides match TRBD1. TRBV5-3 is identified as an open reading frame with a role that is uncertain. The CDR3 is made up of 13 amino acids. The CDR3 DNA reads as TGTGCCAGAAGCTTAAAGGGACAGAGCCCGGTCCTCTTC. Protein sequence: CARSLKGQSPVLF.

The chain joins TRBV6-5 to TRBJ2-7; a possible D gene is TRBD1 (6 bases). The CDR3 sequence is 13 residues long. Trimming removed 6 bases at V and 5 bases at J, with 14 bases between. Germline loops: CDR1 MNHEY, CDR2 SVGAGI. CDR3 nucleotide sequence: TGTGCCAGCAGACGAACAGGGACGGACGAGCAGTACTTC. It specifies CASRRTGTDEQYF.

This CDR3 is CASSLAPLVGETQYF. In DNA, the CDR3 is TGCGCCAGCAGCTTGGCACCGCTCGTCGGAGAGACCCAGTACTTC. The chain couples TRBV5-1 to TRBJ2-5; D is ambiguous. V was cut by 0 bases and J by 4 bases, with 13 bases left in between. Per the germline V gene, CDR1 is SGHRS and CDR2 is YFSETQ. This CDR3 spans 15 amino acids. Full variable domain (missing parts from reference TRBV5-1 and TRBJ2-5): KAGVTQTPRYLIKTRGQQVTLSCSPISGHRSVSWYQQTPGQGLQFLFEYFSETQRNKGNFPGRFSGRQFSNSRSEMNVSTLELGDSALYLCASSLAPLVGETQYFGPGTRLLVL.

The J gene is TRBJ2-7, the V gene TRBV7-2; D is possibly TRBD2 (6 bases). The germline V and J ends were trimmed by 5 bases and 3 bases, with 14 bases remaining between them. The CDR3 sequence is 14 residues long. CDR1 and CDR2 (germline): SGHTA, FQGNSA. As DNA, the CDR3 is TGTGCCAGCAGCCCGAGGGCCGGGGGCTACGAGCAGTACTTC. Its translation: CASSPRAGGYEQYF.

The chain joins TRBV4-1 to TRBJ2-5; 12 positions match TRBD2. The CDR3 extends over 17 amino acids. V gave up 0 bases and J gave up 2 bases; unmatched junction bases: 4. From germline, CDR1 is MGHRA and CDR2 YSYEKL. CDR3 sequence reads: CASSQDWTSGAQETQYF. CDR3 nucleotide sequence: TGCGCCAGCAGCCAAGATTGGACTAGCGGGGCTCAAGAGACCCAGTACTTC.

This chain links TRBV7-8 with TRBJ1-4; 10 nucleotides match TRBD1. Germline CDR1 reads SGHVS; CDR2 reads FQNEAQ. The CDR3 is 14 amino acids. V dropped 5 bases and J dropped 8; count of bases not matched to a gene: 5. CDR3 in DNA: TGTGCCAGCAGCGTAGGACAGGGGGGGGAAAAACTGTTTTTT. It codes for CASSVGQGGEKLFF.

Concerning this clone: Other nucleotide sequences in the sample specify the same CDR3. The rearrangement links TRBV20-1 to TRBJ2-7; a possible D gene is TRBD1 (6 bases). The CDR3 has 11 amino acids. V gave up 5 bases and J gave up 4 bases, with 9 bases separating them. Looked up from germline, CDR1 is DFQATT and CDR2 is SNEGSKA (reference sequence). CDR3 sequence reads: CSALDSYEQYF. CDR3 nucleotides: TGCAGTGCTCTGGACAGTTACGAGCAGTACTTC.

This clone occurred once. The V gene is TRBV6-5, the J gene TRBJ2-3; possible D gene TRBD2, 5 bases. CDR1 is MNHEY and CDR2 is SVGAGI in the germline V gene. The CDR3 spans 16 residues. The V end lost 2 bases, the J end lost 1 base, and 13 bases lay between the germline ends. The CDR3 protein is CASSYAGGLGTDTQYF. In DNA form, the CDR3 reads TGTGCCAGCAGTTACGCTGGCGGGTTAGGCACAGATACGCAGTATTTT.

The chain carries TRBV15 and TRBJ1-3; 7 bases fit TRBD1. CDR3 length: 16 amino acids. J gave up 3 bases and V 2 bases, and 7 bases lay outside the gene matches. The germline CDR1 and CDR2 sequences are LNHNV and YYDKDF (reference sequence). The CDR3 nucleotides are TGTGCCACCAGCAGACCCCAGGGGGAAGGTGGAAACACCATATATTTT. Its protein product is CATSRPQGEGGNTIYF. The entire variable domain, with the rest obtained from reference TRBV15 and TRBJ1-3, is as follows: DAMVIQNPRYQVTQFGKPVTLSCSQTLNHNVMYWYQQKSSQAPKLLFHYYDKDFNNEADTPDNFQSRRPNTSFCFLDIRSPGLGDTAMYLCATSRPQGEGGNTIYFGEGSWLTVV.

The chain uses TRBV7-3 and TRBJ2-3; D perhaps matches TRBD2 (6 bases). The CDR3 sequence is 15 residues long. Trimming pared 2 bases from V and 2 bases from J, leaving 11 bases between. Germline assignment: CDR1 SGHTA and CDR2 FQGTGA. In DNA, the CDR3 is TGTGCCAGCAGCTTATACGGGGGATCCACAGATACGCAGTATTTT. It specifies CASSLYGGSTDTQYF.

V is TRBV11-1 and J is TRBJ2-7; perhaps TRBD2 as D (5 bases). The germline V and J ends were trimmed by 5 bases and 4 bases, with 15 bases remaining between them. CDR1 SGHAT and CDR2 FQDESV come from the germline V gene (reference sequence). This CDR3 contains 14 residues. CDR3 DNA: TGTGCCAGCAGCCCTGAGGGAAGACCGTACGAGCAGTACTTC. It yields the protein CASSPEGRPYEQYF.

The chain joins TRBV5-4 to TRBJ2-5, with 7 bases aligning to TRBD1. This CDR3 is built from 15 residues. CDR1 is SGHNT and CDR2 is YYREEE in the germline V gene (reference sequence). J lost 4 bases, V lost 2 bases, and 8 bases had no gene match. This CDR3 reads CASSLRTGGLETQYF. CDR3 DNA: TGTGCCAGCAGCTTAAGGACAGGAGGCTTAGAGACCCAGTACTTC.

V usage is TRBV7-6 and J usage is TRBJ2-5, with D possibly being TRBD2 (5 bases). This CDR3 has 13 residues. V gave up 5 bases and J gave up 5 bases, with 12 bases separating them. The germline V gene has CDR1 SGHVS and CDR2 FNYEAQ. CDR3 coding DNA: TGTGCCAGCAGCCACATTTTAGCGGAGACCCAGTACTTC. It is translated as CASSHILAETQYF.

This clone has just a few counts. This chain uses TRBV7-8 with TRBJ1-2; possible D gene TRBD1, 5 bases. V lost 5 bases to trimming and J lost 4 bases, with 14 bases between them. The CDR3 runs 14 residues. Germline V lookup: CDR1 SGHVS, CDR2 FQNEAQ. CDR3: CASSPARQGYGYTF. The CDR3 coding sequence is TGTGCCAGCAGCCCAGCACGTCAGGGCTATGGCTACACCTTC.

The CDR3 sequence: CASSTGMYNEQFF. The CDR3 DNA sequence: TGTGCCAGCAGTACAGGAATGTACAATGAGCAGTTCTTC. V gene TRBV27 combines with J gene TRBJ2-1, with D perhaps matching TRBD1 (5 bases). Germline V lookup: CDR1 MNHEY, CDR2 SMNVEV (reference sequence). This CDR3 spans 13 amino acids. The germline V and J ends were trimmed by 5 bases and 4 bases, with 9 bases remaining between them.

This chain uses TRBV5-1 with TRBJ2-7; D may be TRBD1 (6 bases). Germline loops: CDR1 SGHRS, CDR2 YFSETQ. The CDR3 extends over 15 amino acids. The V gene lost 4 bases and the J gene lost 3 bases, with 17 bases spanning the gap. The DNA of the CDR3 is TGCGCCAGCAGCGATAGGACAGTCGGGAACTACGAGCAGTACTTC. Translation gives CASSDRTVGNYEQYF.

V gene TRBV19 combines with J gene TRBJ1-4; 7 nucleotides match TRBD1. The CDR3 consists of 15 residues. Germline loops: CDR1 LNHDA, CDR2 SQIVND (reference sequence). V shed 6 bases and J 5 bases; nucleotides not matched to a gene: 9. The CDR3: CASSPGTVRNEKLFF. In DNA form, the CDR3 reads TGTGCCAGTAGCCCCGGGACAGTGAGAAATGAAAAACTGTTTTTT.

This clone appeared a single time. The V gene is TRBV9, the J gene TRBJ2-2; 7 bases map to TRBD2. V dropped 0 bases and J dropped 6; count of bases not matched to a gene: 2. This CDR3 contains 14 residues. Germline V CDR1 and CDR2: SGDLS, YYNGEE. The CDR3 bases are TGTGCCAGCAGCGTAGGCGGACTAGCCGGGGAGCTGTTTTTT. Translation: CASSVGGLAGELFF. Filled out from reference TRBV9 and TRBJ2-2, the complete variable domain reads DSGVTQTPKHLITATGQRVTLRCSPRSGDLSVYWYQQSLDQGLQFLIQYYNGEERAKGNILERFSAQQFPDLHSELNLSSLELGDSALYFCASSVGGLAGELFFGEGSRLTVL.

This clone has a single count. This chain links TRBV4-1 with TRBJ2-7; 8 bases agree with TRBD2. Germline V gene sequence: CDR1 MGHRA, CDR2 YSYEKL. This CDR3 has 14 residues. After removal of 4 bases from V and 1 base from J, the junction contained 3 bases not matched to a gene. The CDR3 region is CASSRASGSYEQYF. CDR3 nucleotide sequence: TGCGCCAGCAGCCGGGCTAGCGGGTCCTACGAGCAGTACTTC.

This clone was detected only once. The chain carries TRBV4-3 and TRBJ2-5; a possible D gene is TRBD2 (7 bases). Trimming removed 1 base at V and 5 bases at J, with 14 bases between. Germline V gives CDR1 LGHNA, CDR2 YSLEER. The CDR3 covers 15 residues. The CDR3 nucleotides are TGCGCCAGCAGCCAAGGGAGGGGGGGGAGGGAGACCCAGTACTTC. Translation: CASSQGRGGRETQYF.

The genes are TRBV12-5 and TRBJ2-3; D is ambiguous. The CDR3 is made up of 12 amino acids. Germline V gene lookup returns CDR1 LGHNT and CDR2 FRNRAP. The V gene lost 6 bases and the J gene lost 2 bases, with 6 bases spanning the gap. CDR3: CASGANTDTQYF. In DNA, the CDR3 is TGTGCTAGTGGCGCGAACACAGATACGCAGTATTTT.

There are a few counts of this clone. This chain joins TRBV19 and TRBJ1-1; TRBD1 aligns across 9 bases. Per the germline V gene, CDR1 is LNHDA and CDR2 is SQIVND (reference sequence). V dropped 6 bases and J dropped 3; count of bases not matched to a gene: 5. This CDR3 is built from 14 residues. CDR3 residues: CASRNRDRDTEAFF. The CDR3 DNA follows: TGTGCCAGTAGGAACCGGGACAGGGACACTGAAGCTTTCTTT.

The V gene is TRBV2, the J gene TRBJ1-1; no clear D. Germline assignment: CDR1 SNHLY and CDR2 FYNNEI. The CDR3 extends over 13 amino acids. V was clipped by 6 bases and J by 3 bases, with 11 bases between them. CDR3 in amino acids: CASSRPRDTEAFF. For the CDR3, the DNA is TGTGCCAGCAGCCGACCACGGGACACTGAAGCTTTCTTT.

The V gene is TRBV6-5, the J gene TRBJ2-1, with 12 nucleotides matching TRBD2. Germline V gene sequence: CDR1 MNHEY, CDR2 SVGAGI. The CDR3 extends over 14 amino acids. The V and J ends lost 5 bases and 10 bases, in that order; junction bases with no gene match: 6. CDR3 DNA: TGTGCCAGCAGTCCTAGCGGGGGGGTTAGCGAGCAGTTCTTC. It is translated as CASSPSGGVSEQFF.

The chain is built from TRBV19 and TRBJ1-1; 7 nucleotides line up with TRBD1. The CDR3 has 14 amino acids. V dropped 5 bases and J dropped 5; count of bases not matched to a gene: 8. The germline CDR1 and CDR2 sequences are LNHDA and SQIVND (reference sequence). As DNA, the CDR3 is TGTGCCAGTAGTCTGACAGGGTTTGAGACTGAAGCTTTCTTT. Protein: CASSLTGFETEAFF.

The rearrangement joins TRBV9 to TRBJ2-2; 9 positions match TRBD1. V shed 4 bases and J 0 bases; nucleotides not matched to a gene: 4. Per germline, CDR1 SGDLS and CDR2 YYNGEE. The CDR3 length is 16 residues. The CDR3 DNA reads as TGTGCCAGCAGCTCAACAGGGGGCCCGAACACCGGGGAGCTGTTTTTT. Amino acid sequence: CASSSTGGPNTGELFF.

V gene TRBV7-2 combines with J gene TRBJ2-5, with TRBD2 matching over 10 bases. The germline V gene encodes CDR1 SGHTA and CDR2 FQGNSA. This CDR3 has 17 amino acids. V dropped 1 base and J dropped 1; count of bases not matched to a gene: 6. In DNA form, the CDR3 reads TGTGCCAGCAGCTTAGTGGTTAGCGGGGGGAGCCAAGAGACCCAGTACTTC. Residues: CASSLVVSGGSQETQYF.

V is TRBV7-9 and J is TRBJ1-1; no clear D. V lost 4 bases, J lost 2 bases, and 11 bases lay in between. This CDR3 is built from 14 residues. The germline gives CDR1 SEHNR, CDR2 FQNEAQ (reference sequence). The CDR3 spells CASSSSRENTEAFF. The CDR3 DNA sequence: TGTGCCAGCAGCTCGTCGCGGGAAAACACTGAAGCTTTCTTT.